This record concerns one T cell receptor beta chain sequence. Its antigen remains unknown. These data come from a study of cytomegalovirus exposure and HLA in healthy donors. PCR amplification relied on 60 Vbeta primers (plus 13 Jbeta primers). Sequencing used immunoSEQ multiplex PCR; TCRdb keeps in-frame clones, though not all of them. The sample has around 170,000 clones; over 75% are singletons. The CDR3 length is 13 residues. From germline, CDR1 is SGHKS and CDR2 YYEKEE (reference sequence). Trimming took 0 bases from V and 4 from J, leaving 6 bases between them. Study-level results: Immune exposure data for these donors was limited to CMV serostatus.

This rearrangement joins TRBV5-5 to TRBJ2-3; D not resolved. This TCR derives from a man aged 40-55 years in good health and CMV-seropositive. The material sequenced was PBMCs. The CDR3 nucleotides are TGTGCCAGCAGCTTGGACTTAGCAGATACGCAGTATTTT. Its translation is CASSLDLADTQYF.